The 22 T cell receptor beta chains listed next were all sequenced from one sample in a study of Graves' ophthalmopathy and Graves' hyperthyroidism. Investigators amplified TCR beta CDR3 regions from RNA transcripts. First-round RT-PCR with HTBI primers preceded a second-round multiplex PCR. TCRdb reprocessed the multiplex PCR reads with MiXCR, giving one entry per CDR3 protein. Here the sample spans roughly 220,000 distinct CDR3 sequences, about 46% being singletons. Sample: peripheral blood. The receptor source for this set is an adult man with Graves' ophthalmopathy.

This clonotype has just a few counts. This rearrangement joins TRBV5-1 to TRBJ2-6; weak D call: TRBD1 (5 bases). Trimming shortened V by 4 bases and J by 2 bases, and 10 bases separated the two germline ends. Looked up from germline, CDR1 is SGHRS and CDR2 is YFSETQ. The CDR3 is made up of 15 amino acids. CDR3 sequence reads: CASSEQAPGANVLTF. The CDR3 DNA sequence: TGCGCCAGCAGCGAACAGGCGCCTGGGGCCAACGTCCTGACTTTC.

The chain uses TRBV7-2 and TRBJ2-7, with D possibly TRBD1 on 6 matching bases. The V end was cut by 1 base, the J end by 6 bases, with 16 bases between. Germline CDR1 reads SGHTA; CDR2 reads FQGNSA. The CDR3 contains 15 residues. The CDR3 here is CASSLGGTRVGEQYF. DNA for the CDR3: TGTGCCAGCAGCTTAGGAGGGACAAGGGTGGGCGAGCAGTACTTC.

The chain employs TRBV11-3 and TRBJ1-1; TRBD1 is a possible D gene (6 bases). Germline V lookup: CDR1 SGHNT, CDR2 YENEEA. This CDR3 has 14 amino acids. Trimming left V 1 base short and J 5 bases short, with 11 bases between. CDR3 protein: CASSLGGARTEAFF. CDR3 nucleotides: TGTGCCAGCAGCTTAGGGGGGGCAAGGACTGAAGCTTTCTTT.

As concerns this clonotype: A read error may explain this, as a much larger clone is one base away. The chain combines TRBV20-1 with TRBJ1-2; no firm D call. This CDR3 is built from 14 residues. Germline CDR1 is DFQATT and CDR2 is SNEGSKA (reference sequence). The CDR3 coding sequence is TGCAGTGCTAGAGATGGTCAGTCTAACTATGACTACACCTTC. It is translated as CSARDGQSNYDYTF.

The chain links TRBV7-3 to TRBJ2-7; 10 nucleotides line up with TRBD2. The CDR3 loop spans 13 amino acids. CDR1 SGHTA and CDR2 FQGTGA come from the germline V gene. V trimming: 2 bases; J trimming: 7 bases; junction bases outside the gene matches: 2. CDR3 sequence (DNA): TGTGCCAGCAGCTTAGGACTAGCGGAGGAGCAGTACTTC. Its translation: CASSLGLAEEQYF.

The CDR3 loop reads CASRRDRVDTGELFF. The CDR3 nucleotides read TGCGCCAGCAGGAGGGACAGGGTAGACACCGGGGAGCTGTTTTTT. The chain uses TRBV5-1 and TRBJ2-2, with 9 bases identical to TRBD1. This CDR3 region has 15 residues. V was pared by 5 bases and J by 3 bases, with 5 bases of the junction left unmatched. CDR1 SGHRS and CDR2 YFSETQ come from the germline V gene.

The chain is built from TRBV12-3 or TRBV12-4 and TRBJ1-1, with 8 bases aligning to TRBD1. The CDR3 length is 15 residues. J was trimmed by 3 bases and V by 6 bases; bases with no gene match: 9. The CDR3 spells CASSSSQGGYTEAFF. The CDR3 region has the DNA TGTGCCAGCAGCTCATCACAGGGGGGATACACTGAAGCTTTCTTT.

This chain joins TRBV2 and TRBJ1-2, with TRBD1 matching 12 bases. Germline loops: CDR1 SNHLY, CDR2 FYNNEI. The CDR3 has 14 amino acids. V dropped 6 bases and J dropped 12; count of bases not matched to a gene: 11. The CDR3 DNA is TGTGCCAGCAGCCTTCGCCGGGACAGGGGGCAACACACCTTC. Translating gives CASSLRRDRGQHTF.

This clonotype was picked up a small number of times. CDR3 protein: CASSLALGGHTEAFF. In DNA, the CDR3 is TGCGCCAGCAGCTTGGCCTTAGGGGGCCACACTGAAGCTTTCTTT. This chain joins TRBV5-1 and TRBJ1-1; 7 nucleotides line up with TRBD1. The germline V gene encodes CDR1 SGHRS and CDR2 YFSETQ. The junction had 5 bases not matched to a gene; V was cut back by 0 bases and J by 3 bases. This CDR3 has 15 residues.

Concerning this clonotype itself: One junction end does not reproduce the germline sequence, and a read error may be involved. The chain links TRBV12-3 or TRBV12-4 to TRBJ1-3; no clear D. The CDR3 is 14 residues long. The CDR3 protein is CASSLSRSGNTMYF. The CDR3 bases are TGTGCCAGCAGTTTAAGCAGGTCTGGAAACACCATGTATTTT.

The chain combines TRBV7-9 with TRBJ1-1; TRBD1 matches at 7 bases. From germline, CDR1 is SEHNR and CDR2 FQNEAQ (reference sequence). The CDR3 totals 13 residues. The ends lost 5 bases at V and 10 bases at J; junction bases unmatched: 10. The CDR3 region is CASSPDRVSVAFF. CDR3 nucleotides: TGTGCCAGCAGCCCAGACAGGGTCTCTGTAGCTTTCTTT.

This chain joins TRBV6-5 and TRBJ2-6; perhaps D is TRBD1 or TRBD2 (5 bases each). Germline CDR1 MNHEY, CDR2 SVGAGI. V was trimmed by 6 bases and J by 1 base, leaving 10 bases between them. The CDR3 totals 15 residues. The CDR3 sequence is CASSTGHSGANVLTF. DNA of the CDR3: TGTGCCAGCAGCACGGGGCATTCTGGGGCCAACGTCCTGACTTTC.

Here the CDR3 DNA reads TGCAGTGCTAGAGATCACGGCTTTGGAACAGGGGCGGATTCACCCCTCCACTTT. Translation: CSARDHGFGTGADSPLHF. V is TRBV20-1 and J is TRBJ1-6; 7 bases agree with TRBD1. This CDR3 has 18 amino acids. Germline V gives CDR1 DFQATT, CDR2 SNEGSKA (reference sequence). The V segment lost 0 bases and the J segment 8 bases; nucleotides outside the gene matches: 16.

The rearrangement uses TRBV5-4 and TRBJ2-5; 9 bases agree with TRBD1. The CDR3 extends over 14 amino acids. The V segment lost 4 bases and the J segment 5 bases; nucleotides outside the gene matches: 6. Germline CDR1 is SGHNT and CDR2 is YYREEE (reference sequence). The DNA for the CDR3 is TGTGCCAGCAGCGTGCGGACAGGGGCTGAGACCCAGTACTTC. Its translation: CASSVRTGAETQYF.

As to this clonotype: Since a much larger clone is just one base distant, this may be a read error. The chain is built from TRBV5-1 and TRBJ2-2, with TRBD1 as a possible D gene (5 bases). The germline V gene encodes CDR1 SGHRS and CDR2 YFSETQ. The CDR3 is made up of 14 amino acids. Trimming left V 8 bases short and J 6 bases short, with 17 bases between. The CDR3 protein is CASLPGRYAGELFF. DNA of the CDR3: TGCGCCAGTCTGCCAGGGCGTTACGCCGGGGAGCTGTTTTTT. Full variable domain (remainder filled in from reference TRBV5-1 and TRBJ2-2): KAGVTQTPRYLIKTRGQQVTLSCSPISGHRSVSWYQQTPGQGLQFLFEYFSETQRNKGNFPGRFSGRQFSNSRSEMNVSTLELGDSALYLCASLPGRYAGELFFGEGSRLTVL.

V and J are TRBV7-3 and TRBJ1-1, with a tentative D call TRBD1 (5 bases). CDR1 is SGHTA and CDR2 is FQGTGA in the germline V gene. The V and J ends lost 4 bases and 4 bases respectively, with 10 bases between them. There are 13 residues in the CDR3. This CDR3 is CASSSTVVTEAFF. Written as DNA, the CDR3 is TGTGCCAGCAGCTCGACAGTTGTCACTGAAGCTTTCTTT.

The V call is TRBV14, the J call TRBJ2-5; no reliable D call. Germline CDR1 SGHDN, CDR2 FVKESK. V was clipped by 3 bases and J by 3 bases, with 11 bases between them. The CDR3 extends over 14 amino acids. Written as DNA, the CDR3 is TGTGCCAGCAGCCAGTTTGACCGGGAAGAGACCCAGTACTTC. Its protein product is CASSQFDREETQYF.

This clonotype has at least ten counts. V is TRBV10-3 and J is TRBJ2-5; maybe TRBD2 (5 bases). Per germline, CDR1 ENHRY and CDR2 SYGVKD. This CDR3 contains 14 residues. Trimming removed 4 bases from V and 2 bases from J, with 11 bases in between. The CDR3, as DNA: TGTGCCATCAGTGCAAGGGAGTTGCAAGAGACCCAGTACTTC. Translated: CAISARELQETQYF.

The J gene is TRBJ2-7, the V gene TRBV6-2 or TRBV6-3; D not certain. The CDR3 has 14 residues. Germline V gives CDR1 MNHEY, CDR2 SVGEGT. V was shortened by 5 bases and J by 4 bases, with 15 bases between the two germline ends. CDR3 sequence reads: CASSGPMRAYEQYF. CDR3 nucleotides: TGTGCCAGCAGTGGGCCCATGAGAGCGTACGAGCAGTACTTC.

The V and J genes are TRBV10-3 and TRBJ1-1; 11 bases align to TRBD1. After removal of 10 bases from V and 1 base from J, the junction contained 8 bases not matched to a gene. The CDR3 runs to 15 residues. Germline V gene lookup returns CDR1 ENHRY and CDR2 SYGVKD. The CDR3 loop is CASIGTGGTNTEAFF. CDR3 bases: TGTGCCAGCATTGGGACAGGGGGGACGAACACTGAAGCTTTCTTT.

CDR3 bases: TGTGCCAGCAGCCATGGCAGGCCGAACACTGAAGCTTTCTTT. As protein: CASSHGRPNTEAFF. The chain combines TRBV7-9 with TRBJ1-1; D is ambiguous. The germline CDR1 and CDR2 sequences are SEHNR and FQNEAQ (reference sequence). V lost 5 bases and J 1 base, leaving 11 bases between the germline ends. CDR3 length equals 14 residues. The whole variable domain, remainder taken from reference TRBV7-9 and TRBJ1-1, is DTGVSQNPRHKITKRGQNVTFRCDPISEHNRLYWYRQTLGQGPEFLTYFQNEAQLEKSRLLSDRFSAERPKGSFSTLEIQRTEQGDSAMYLCASSHGRPNTEAFFGQGTRLTVV.

This clonotype was picked up a small number of times. The rearrangement joins TRBV20-1 to TRBJ1-6; 7 bases line up with TRBD1. The CDR3 spans 14 residues. V trimming: 5 bases; J trimming: 7 bases; junction bases outside the gene matches: 8. Per the germline V gene, CDR1 is DFQATT and CDR2 is SNEGSKA (reference sequence). DNA for the CDR3: TGCAGTGCTCAAGGACAGGTCGGAAATTCACCCCTCCACTTT. Translated, it gives CSAQGQVGNSPLHF.